The 11 T cell receptor beta chains below all came from one sample that was sequenced in a study of blood T cell repertoires in COVID-19. Sequencing was performed with immunoSEQ multiplex PCR; in TCRdb, only in-frame clones are kept and a portion is missing. This table holds 390,000 or so clones, about 90% found once. The material sequenced was peripheral blood. The receptors were gathered from a woman aged 25 to 39 with COVID-19, enrolled during active disease.

J is TRBJ1-6 and V is TRBV27, with a weak D call TRBD1 (6 bases). Between the trimmed V and J ends, which lost 3 bases and 10 bases, there was a span of 13 bases. CDR1 MNHEY and CDR2 SMNVEV come from the germline V gene (reference sequence). The CDR3 length is 14 residues. Written as DNA, the CDR3 is TGTGCCAGCAGTTTCTTAGGGGGGGGATCACCCCTCCACTTT. Protein product: CASSFLGGGSPLHF.

This clone came up a few times. The V call is TRBV9, the J call TRBJ2-1, with TRBD2 matching over 7 bases. The CDR3 has 14 amino acids. J lost 6 bases, V lost 2 bases, and 5 bases had no gene match. Per germline, CDR1 SGDLS and CDR2 YYNGEE. DNA for the CDR3: TGTGCCAGCAGCGTTCTCGCGGGAGTCAATGAGCAGTTCTTC. It translates to CASSVLAGVNEQFF.

The chain joins TRBV10-1 to TRBJ2-5, with D possibly matching TRBD2 (5 bases). The germline V gene encodes CDR1 WNHNN and CDR2 SYGVQD (reference sequence). Trimming stripped 1 base from V and 2 bases from J, with 8 bases between. CDR3 length: 14 amino acids. For the CDR3, the DNA is TGCGCCAGCAGTGAGTGGGGAGTTCAAGAGACCCAGTACTTC. This translates into CASSEWGVQETQYF.

DNA of the CDR3: TGTGCCAGCAGCCAAGGTTCCGATGAAAAACTGTTTTTT. Amino acids: CASSQGSDEKLFF. The chain uses TRBV3-1 (or the pseudogene TRBV3-2) and TRBJ1-4, with D unresolved. CDR3 length equals 13 residues. The germline V gene has CDR1 LGHDT and CDR2 YNNKEL (reference sequence). Trimming left V 1 base short and J 6 bases short, with 6 bases between.

CDR3: CASRVWDSPEQYF. The CDR3 bases are TGTGCCAGCAGGGTATGGGACTCCCCGGAGCAGTACTTC. This chain connects TRBV7-2 to TRBJ2-7; perhaps TRBD2 as D (6 bases). Looked up from germline, CDR1 is SGHTA and CDR2 is FQGNSA. V was trimmed by 6 bases and J by 7 bases, leaving 16 bases between them. The length of the CDR3 is 13 residues.

This chain connects TRBV24-1 to TRBJ2-5; D remains ambiguous. V was trimmed by 4 bases and J by 2 bases, leaving 10 bases between them. Germline V CDR1 and CDR2: KGHDR, SFDVKD. The CDR3 length is 14 residues. Here the CDR3 DNA reads TGTGCCACCAGTGACACCGACACTCAAGAGACCCAGTACTTC. Translating it yields CATSDTDTQETQYF.

The V call is TRBV28, the J call TRBJ2-5; 8 nucleotides match TRBD2. The germline gives CDR1 MDHEN, CDR2 SYDVKM. The CDR3 sequence is 16 residues long. Unmatched junction bases numbered 10, after V lost 2 bases and J lost 5 bases. CDR3: CASSLGTSGGRETQYF. DNA of the CDR3: TGTGCCAGCAGTTTAGGGACTAGTGGGGGCCGGGAGACCCAGTACTTC.

This chain uses TRBV19 with TRBJ1-5; TRBD1 aligns across 8 bases. Germline V gene lookup returns CDR1 LNHDA and CDR2 SQIVND (reference sequence). V lost 6 bases, J lost 6 bases, and 7 bases stayed unmatched. The CDR3 spans 14 residues. DNA of the CDR3: TGTGCCAGTAGCAGCACAGGGGGAAGTCAGCCCCAGCATTTT. Translated, it gives CASSSTGGSQPQHF.

On this clone: The sample has other DNA sequences that encode this CDR3 too. The rearrangement links TRBV5-1 to TRBJ1-5; D may be TRBD1 (5 bases). The germline CDR1 and CDR2 sequences are SGHRS and YFSETQ. The CDR3 sequence is 14 residues long. Trimming took off 4 bases at V and 4 bases at J, with 12 bases between the two ends. CDR3 DNA: TGCGCCAGCAGCGCCGGGACTGGAAATCAGCCCCAGCATTTT. Residues: CASSAGTGNQPQHF.

This chain uses TRBV6-5 with TRBJ1-1; D unclear. There are 14 residues in the CDR3. The V end was cut by 2 bases, the J end by 2 bases, with 9 bases between. CDR1 MNHEY and CDR2 SVGAGI come from the germline V gene. CDR3 DNA sequence: TGTGCCAGCAGTTACGCGGCCCGTAACACTGAAGCTTTCTTT. This encodes CASSYAARNTEAFF.

The gene calls are TRBV6-2 or TRBV6-3 and TRBJ1-5; 7 bases map to TRBD1. J was trimmed by 3 bases and V by 2 bases; bases with no gene match: 4. Germline V gene sequence: CDR1 MNHEY, CDR2 SVGEGT. This CDR3 region has 15 residues. As DNA, the CDR3 is TGTGCCAGCAGTTACCGAGGGGGCTACAATCAGCCCCAGCATTTT. It codes for CASSYRGGYNQPQHF.